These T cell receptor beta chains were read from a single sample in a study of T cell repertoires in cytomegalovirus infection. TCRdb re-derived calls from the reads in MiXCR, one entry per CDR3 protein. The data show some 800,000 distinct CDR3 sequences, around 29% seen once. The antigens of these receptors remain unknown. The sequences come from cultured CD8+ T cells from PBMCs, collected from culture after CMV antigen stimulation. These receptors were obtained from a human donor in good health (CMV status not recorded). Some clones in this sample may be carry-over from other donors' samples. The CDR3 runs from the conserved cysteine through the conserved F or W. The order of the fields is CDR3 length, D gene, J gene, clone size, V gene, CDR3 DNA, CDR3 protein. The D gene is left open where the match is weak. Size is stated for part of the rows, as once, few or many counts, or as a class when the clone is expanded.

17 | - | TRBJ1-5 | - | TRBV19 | TGTGCCAGTAGTATCACATTGTTCGGGGGAGGCAATCAGCCCCAGCATTTT | CASSITLFGGGNQPQHF
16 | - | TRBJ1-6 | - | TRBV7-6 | TGTGCCAGCAGCTTAGAATTCGCAGATTATAATTCACCCCTCCACTTT | CASSLEFADYNSPLHF
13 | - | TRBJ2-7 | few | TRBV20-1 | TGCAGTGCTAGGGCGCTCTCTACCTACGAGCAGTACTTC | CSARALSTYEQYF
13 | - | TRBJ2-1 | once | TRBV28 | TGTGCCAGCTGTCTTGTCGGGGATAATGAGCAGTTCTTC | CASCLVGDNEQFF
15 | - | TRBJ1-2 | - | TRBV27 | TGTGCCAGCAGTTCCCCAGGGACAAGAACCTATGGCTACACCTTC | CASSSPGTRTYGYTF
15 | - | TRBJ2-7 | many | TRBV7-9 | TGTGCCAGCAGCTTAGTCCACGACAGAGTCTACGAGCAGTACTTC | CASSLVHDRVYEQYF
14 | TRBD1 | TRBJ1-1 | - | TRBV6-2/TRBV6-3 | TGTGCCAGCAGCCCGGGACAGGTTATCACTGTAGCTTTCTTT | CASSPGQVITVAFF
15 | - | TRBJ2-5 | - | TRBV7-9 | TGTGCCAGCAGCTCCCCCCGCCGGGACCAAGAGACCCAGTACTTC | CASSSPRRDQETQYF
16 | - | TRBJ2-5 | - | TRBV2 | TGTGCCAGCAGGCTTACCCTCAATTCTCGGGGAGAGACCCAGTACTTC | CASRLTLNSRGETQYF
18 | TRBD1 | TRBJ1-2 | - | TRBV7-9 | TGTGCCAGCAGCCGTCGCGGCGCCACTCAGGGGGGATCAGGTGGCTACACCTTC | CASSRRGATQGGSGGYTF
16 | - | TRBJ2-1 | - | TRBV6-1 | TGTGCCAGCAGTGAATGGGGGCAGGGGAGGTACAATGAGCAGTTCTTC | CASSEWGQGRYNEQFF
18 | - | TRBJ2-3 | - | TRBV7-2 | TGTGCCAGCAGCTTAGTCGTCGGCAGGGGCACAGGCACAGATACGCAGTATTTT | CASSLVVGRGTGTDTQYF
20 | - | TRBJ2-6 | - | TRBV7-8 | TGTGCCAGCAGCTACCCAAGGACGGGGGCCTCCTTCTCTGGGGCCAACGTCCTGACTTTC | CASSYPRTGASFSGANVLTF
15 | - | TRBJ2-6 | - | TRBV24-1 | TGTGCCATCGCCTCGTTATCGTCTGGGGCCAACGTCCTGACTTTC | CAIASLSSGANVLTF
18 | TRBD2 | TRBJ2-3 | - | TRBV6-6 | TGTGCCAGCAGTTTTCCTCGGGAGGGTGTTCAAGGAACAGATACGCAGTATTTT | CASSFPREGVQGTDTQYF
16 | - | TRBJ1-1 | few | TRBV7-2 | TGTGCCAGCAGCTTAGGGGGGGTTGTGGGCTTCACTGAAGCTTTCTTT | CASSLGGVVGFTEAFF
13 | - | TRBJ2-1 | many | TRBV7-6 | TGTGCCAGCAGCTTAGGCGAGACATTGTGGTCCCACTTC | CASSLGETLWSHF
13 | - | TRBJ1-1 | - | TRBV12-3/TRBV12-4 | TGTGCCAGCAGTGGCCTTCCTAGGTTTGAAGCTTTCTTT | CASSGLPRFEAFF